The 16 T cell receptor beta chains listed next were all sequenced from one sample in a study of response to subunit inactivated influenza vaccine. MiXCR, applied by TCRdb to the RT-PCR reads, yields one record per CDR3 protein. The sample consists of just under 550,000 distinct CDR3 sequences, under 30% of them appearing once. This same sample was also part of a study on T cells expressing NK-cell markers. That source notes: UMI-tagged 5'RACE template switching yielded the TCR beta cDNA.

The sample was CD4+ T cells sorted from PBMCs, taken 11 to 12 days after vaccination. These receptors came from a man aged 45 to 65 who received an inactivated influenza vaccine.

V gene TRBV5-1 combines with J gene TRBJ1-1; 8 bases match TRBD1. This CDR3 contains 15 residues. With V trimmed by 4 bases and J by 4 bases, 9 bases remained unmatched. Germline CDR1 SGHRS, CDR2 YFSETQ. DNA of the CDR3: TGCGCCAGCAGCACGGGACAGGTCAGGGGCACTGAAGCTTTCTTT. Translation gives CASSTGQVRGTEAFF.

This clonotype came up a few times. The rearrangement uses TRBV4-2 and TRBJ2-1, with TRBD2 matching 9 bases. This CDR3 region has 15 residues. With 0 bases clipped from V and 7 bases from J, the junction kept 4 bases outside the gene matches. Germline CDR1 is LGHNA and CDR2 is YNFKEQ. The CDR3 loop reads CASSQDRLAANEQFF. The CDR3, as DNA: TGTGCCAGCAGCCAAGACAGACTAGCGGCTAATGAGCAGTTCTTC.

The chain has TRBV7-9 and TRBJ2-3; no clear D. From germline, CDR1 is SEHNR and CDR2 FQNEAQ (reference sequence). The CDR3 is made up of 13 amino acids. The V and J ends lost 5 bases and 7 bases respectively, with 13 bases between them. CDR3 sequence (DNA): TGTGCCAGCAGCCCCCCGACTGGAAATACGCAGTATTTT. Translating gives CASSPPTGNTQYF. Supplemented by reference TRBV7-9 and TRBJ2-3, the full variable domain reads DTGVSQNPRHKITKRGQNVTFRCDPISEHNRLYWYRQTLGQGPEFLTYFQNEAQLEKSRLLSDRFSAERPKGSFSTLEIQRTEQGDSAMYLCASSPPTGNTQYFGPGTRLTVL.

The chain combines TRBV7-9 with TRBJ1-5; D gene unclear. Germline V lookup: CDR1 SEHNR, CDR2 FQNEAQ (reference sequence). The V gene lost 2 bases and the J gene lost 9 bases, with 8 bases spanning the gap. This CDR3 comprises 12 residues. The CDR3 region has the DNA TGTGCCAGCAGCTTACTGGGAGGGCCCCAGCATTTT. Translation gives CASSLLGGPQHF.

V gene TRBV7-8 combines with J gene TRBJ2-4; possibly TRBD1 for D (6 bases). The CDR3 runs 19 residues. From germline, CDR1 is SGHVS and CDR2 FQNEAQ. The V and J ends lost 5 bases and 0 bases respectively, with 23 bases between them. The CDR3: CASSLGTIGLTIAKNIQYF. The CDR3 nucleotides are TGTGCCAGCAGCCTAGGGACAATCGGACTGACTATAGCCAAAAACATTCAGTACTTC.

A few counts support this clonotype. This chain uses TRBV20-1 with TRBJ2-2; 8 bases line up with TRBD2. This CDR3 has 17 residues. Looked up from germline, CDR1 is DFQATT and CDR2 is SNEGSKA (reference sequence). With 0 bases clipped from V and 1 base from J, the junction kept 7 bases outside the gene matches. CDR3 bases: TGCAGTGCTAGAGATTTACCTAGCGGGCAGAACACCGGGGAGCTGTTTTTT. Amino acid sequence: CSARDLPSGQNTGELFF.

The genes are TRBV28 and TRBJ2-7; D might be TRBD1 (6 bases). The length of the CDR3 is 15 residues. Trimming pared 6 bases from V and 5 bases from J, leaving 20 bases between. Per germline, CDR1 MDHEN and CDR2 SYDVKM. The CDR3 DNA is TGTGCCAGCAGCCCCGCCGGGACACCCTTTCACGAGCAGTACTTC. Translated, it gives CASSPAGTPFHEQYF.

This clonotype has ten or more counts. This sequence joins TRBV3-1 and TRBJ2-5, with 9 nucleotides matching TRBD2. The CDR3 has 13 amino acids. Losses at the gene ends were 6 bases for V and 4 bases for J; bases not matched to a gene: 3. Germline V gives CDR1 LGHDT, CDR2 YNNKEL (reference sequence). The CDR3 spells CASSPAGGETQYF. The DNA for the CDR3 is TGTGCCAGCAGTCCAGCGGGGGGAGAGACCCAGTACTTC.

V usage is TRBV9 and J usage is TRBJ2-1; 7 bases are shared with TRBD2. The CDR3 loop spans 16 amino acids. Germline lookup yields CDR1 SGDLS and CDR2 YYNGEE. V trimming: 3 bases; J trimming: 9 bases; junction bases outside the gene matches: 15. DNA of the CDR3: TGTGCCAGCAGCGCGACACTAGCGACCCTAGCTAGTGAGCAGTTCTTC. It translates to CASSATLATLASEQFF.

The chain is built from TRBV6-2 or TRBV6-3 and TRBJ2-7; TRBD1 aligns across 8 bases. CDR3 size: 15 residues. V lost 2 bases to trimming and J lost 2 bases; unmatched junction nucleotides: 5. CDR1 and CDR2 from the germline V gene are MNHEY and SVGEGT. CDR3 protein: CASSYRDRTPYEQYF. In DNA form, the CDR3 reads TGTGCCAGCAGTTACCGGGACAGGACCCCCTACGAGCAGTACTTC.

The genes are TRBV4-1 and TRBJ2-7; D gene uncertain. The CDR3 contains 14 residues. V lost 2 bases and J lost 1, with 9 bases in between. CDR1 is MGHRA, CDR2 YSYEKL, per germline. CDR3 coding DNA: TGCGCCAGCAGCCAACCAGGCATTTCCTACGAGCAGTACTTC. Translated: CASSQPGISYEQYF.

The V gene is TRBV20-1, the J gene TRBJ1-4, with D tentatively TRBD1 (5 bases). Looked up from germline, CDR1 is DFQATT and CDR2 is SNEGSKA (reference sequence). This CDR3 has 13 amino acids. Trimming removed 3 bases at V and 4 bases at J, with 9 bases between. This CDR3 is CSARGQNNEKLFF. In DNA form, the CDR3 reads TGCAGTGCTAGGGGGCAGAATAATGAAAAACTGTTTTTT.

The chain recombines TRBV5-1 with TRBJ2-1; tentative D call: TRBD1 (6 bases). The germline V and J ends were trimmed by 2 bases and 8 bases, with 20 bases remaining between them. The CDR3 consists of 16 residues. CDR1 and CDR2 (germline): SGHRS, YFSETQ. CDR3: CASSFFPGTFLYEQFF. The CDR3, as DNA: TGCGCCAGCAGCTTTTTCCCCGGGACATTCCTCTATGAGCAGTTCTTC. The variable domain in full, completed from reference TRBV5-1 and TRBJ2-1, reads KAGVTQTPRYLIKTRGQQVTLSCSPISGHRSVSWYQQTPGQGLQFLFEYFSETQRNKGNFPGRFSGRQFSNSRSEMNVSTLELGDSALYLCASSFFPGTFLYEQFFGPGTRLTVL.

The chain joins TRBV28 to TRBJ2-6; the D is unclear. V was cut by 5 bases and J by 2 bases, with 10 bases left in between. Germline CDR1 is MDHEN and CDR2 is SYDVKM. The CDR3 runs 15 residues. In DNA form, the CDR3 reads TGTGCCAGCAGTCCCACTAACGCTGGGGCCAACGTCCTGACTTTC. Amino acids: CASSPTNAGANVLTF.

This chain connects TRBV20-1 to TRBJ2-7, with D perhaps TRBD2 (5 bases). Trimming left V 5 bases short and J 7 bases short, with 21 bases between. Germline-derived CDR1 and CDR2 are DFQATT and SNEGSKA (reference sequence). The CDR3 is 14 residues long. CDR3 residues: CSALWASSLSEQYF. The CDR3 coding sequence is TGCAGTGCTCTTTGGGCTAGCAGTCTGAGTGAGCAGTACTTC.

This clonotype occurred a few times. This rearrangement joins TRBV11-2 to TRBJ2-5; no clear D. Germline CDR1 SGHAT, CDR2 FQNNGV. V was cut by 4 bases and J by 9 bases, with 21 bases left in between. This CDR3 region has 15 residues. The CDR3 coding sequence is TGTGCCAGCAGCTCCCCTTGGACGCGCTACGAAGCCCAGTACTTC. Its translation: CASSSPWTRYEAQYF.